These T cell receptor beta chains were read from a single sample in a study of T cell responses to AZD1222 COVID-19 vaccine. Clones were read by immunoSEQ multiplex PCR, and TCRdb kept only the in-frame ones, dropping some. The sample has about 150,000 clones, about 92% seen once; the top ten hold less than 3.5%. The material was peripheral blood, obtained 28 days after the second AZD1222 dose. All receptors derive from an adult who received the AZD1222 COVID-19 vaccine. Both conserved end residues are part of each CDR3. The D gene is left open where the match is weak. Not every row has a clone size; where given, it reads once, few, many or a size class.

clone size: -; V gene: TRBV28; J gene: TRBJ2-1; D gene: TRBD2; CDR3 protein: CASKPGLAGGPGEQFF; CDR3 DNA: TGTGCCAGCAAACCCGGACTAGCGGGAGGGCCAGGTGAGCAGTTCTTC
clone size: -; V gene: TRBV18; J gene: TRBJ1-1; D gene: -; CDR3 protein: CASSPGAQKNTEAFF; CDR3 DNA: TGTGCCAGCTCACCCGGGGCCCAGAAGAACACTGAAGCTTTCTTT
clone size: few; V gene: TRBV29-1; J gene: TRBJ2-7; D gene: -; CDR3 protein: CSAVPAGLGYEQYF; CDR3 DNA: TGCAGCGCCGTCCCTGCCGGGCTTGGGTACGAGCAGTACTTC
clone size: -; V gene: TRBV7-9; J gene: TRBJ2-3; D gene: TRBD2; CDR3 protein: CASSLGSSGAPDTQYF; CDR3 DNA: TGTGCCAGCAGCTTAGGGTCTAGCGGGGCGCCAGATACGCAGTATTTT
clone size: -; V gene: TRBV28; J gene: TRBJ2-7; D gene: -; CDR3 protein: CASSLEAGTHYEQYF; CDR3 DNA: TGTGCCAGCAGTTTAGAGGCCGGGACACACTACGAGCAGTACTTC
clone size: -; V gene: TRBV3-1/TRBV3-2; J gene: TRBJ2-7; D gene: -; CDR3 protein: CASSRAGRYEQYF; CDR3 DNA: TGTGCCAGCAGCCGAGCGGGCCGGTACGAGCAGTACTTC
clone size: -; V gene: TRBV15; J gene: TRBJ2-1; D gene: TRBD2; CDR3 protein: CATSISSGRVNEQFF; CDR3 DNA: TGTGCCACCAGCATCTCTAGCGGGAGGGTGAATGAGCAGTTCTTC
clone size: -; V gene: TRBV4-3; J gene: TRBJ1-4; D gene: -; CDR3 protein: CASSQQSLTDSNEKLFF; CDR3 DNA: TGCGCCAGCAGCCAGCAAAGCTTAACGGACTCAAATGAAAAACTGTTTTTT
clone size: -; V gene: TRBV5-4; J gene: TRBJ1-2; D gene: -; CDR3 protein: CASSLSGLNYGYTF; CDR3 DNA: TGTGCCAGCAGCTTGTCTGGCCTGAACTATGGCTACACCTTC
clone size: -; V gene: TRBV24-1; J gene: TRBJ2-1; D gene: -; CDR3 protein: CATMEGGITNEQFF; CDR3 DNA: TGTGCCACCATGGAGGGGGGCATCACCAATGAGCAGTTCTTC
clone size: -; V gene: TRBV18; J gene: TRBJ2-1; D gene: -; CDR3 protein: CASSLPVNEQFF; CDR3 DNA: TGTGCCAGCTCACTCCCGGTTAATGAGCAGTTCTTC
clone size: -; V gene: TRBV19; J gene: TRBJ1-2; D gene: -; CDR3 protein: CASSPGVVGYTF; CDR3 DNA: TGTGCCAGTAGTCCAGGGGTGGTCGGCTACACCTTC
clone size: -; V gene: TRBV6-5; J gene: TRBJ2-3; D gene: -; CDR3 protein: CASSYSAKNTDTQYF; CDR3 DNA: TGTGCCAGCAGTTACTCGGCTAAAAACACAGATACGCAGTATTTT
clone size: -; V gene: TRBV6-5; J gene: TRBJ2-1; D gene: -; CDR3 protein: CASSPGNPDHEQFF; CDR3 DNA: TGTGCCAGCAGTCCCGGGAACCCCGACCATGAGCAGTTCTTC
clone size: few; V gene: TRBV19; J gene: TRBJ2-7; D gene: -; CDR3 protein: CASSIVDRSSYEQYF; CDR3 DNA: TGTGCCAGTAGTATAGTTGACAGGAGCTCCTACGAGCAGTACTTC
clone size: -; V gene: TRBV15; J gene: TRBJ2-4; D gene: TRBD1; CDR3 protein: CATSRDMGQGIQYF; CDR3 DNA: TGTGCCACCAGCAGAGATATGGGACAGGGTATTCAGTACTTC
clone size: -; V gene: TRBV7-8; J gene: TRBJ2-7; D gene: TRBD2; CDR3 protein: CASSLQLATYEQYF; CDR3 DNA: TGTGCCAGCAGCTTACAACTAGCGACCTACGAGCAGTACTTC
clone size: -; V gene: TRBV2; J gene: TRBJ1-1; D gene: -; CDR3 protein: CASKPKITGRGSRLNTEAFF; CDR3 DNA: TGTGCCAGCAAACCCAAGATTACAGGGAGGGGGTCGAGGTTGAACACTGAAGCTTTCTTT
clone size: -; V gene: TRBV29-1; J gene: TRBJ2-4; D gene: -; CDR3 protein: CSVELASGGGNIQYF; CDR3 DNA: TGCAGCGTTGAACTGGCTAGCGGAGGGGGGAACATTCAGTACTTC
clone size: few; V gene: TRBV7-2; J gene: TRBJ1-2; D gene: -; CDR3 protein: CASNQGAGNYGYTF; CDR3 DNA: TGTGCCAGCAACCAAGGGGCAGGGAACTATGGCTACACCTTC
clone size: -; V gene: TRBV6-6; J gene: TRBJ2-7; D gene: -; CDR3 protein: CASSYGDVKAYEQYF; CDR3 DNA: TGTGCCAGCAGTTACGGTGACGTAAAAGCCTACGAGCAGTACTTC
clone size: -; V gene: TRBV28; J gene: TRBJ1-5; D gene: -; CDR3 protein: CASSLATGTYSNQPQHF; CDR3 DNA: TGTGCCAGCAGTTTAGCTACAGGGACTTATAGCAATCAGCCCCAGCATTTT
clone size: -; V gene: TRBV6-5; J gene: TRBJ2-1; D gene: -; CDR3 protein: CASSNPGAPNEQFF; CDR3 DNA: TGTGCCAGCAGCAATCCTGGGGCGCCTAATGAGCAGTTCTTC
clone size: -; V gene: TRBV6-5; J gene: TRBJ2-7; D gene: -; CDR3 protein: CASTLRDGRSYEQYF; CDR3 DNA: TGTGCCAGCACCCTTCGGGACGGACGCTCCTACGAGCAGTACTTC
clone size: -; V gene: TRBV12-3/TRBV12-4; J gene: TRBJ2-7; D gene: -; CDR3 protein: CASSSSSSYEQYF; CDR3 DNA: TGTGCCAGCAGTTCCTCGTCCTCCTACGAGCAGTACTTC
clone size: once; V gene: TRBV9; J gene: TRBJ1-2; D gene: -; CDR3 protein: CASSVEGSGGYTF; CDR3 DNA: TGTGCCAGCAGCGTAGAGGGTTCGGGAGGCTACACCTTC
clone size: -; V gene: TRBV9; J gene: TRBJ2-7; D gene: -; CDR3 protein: CASSPGPRHNYEQYF; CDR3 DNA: TGTGCCAGCAGCCCCGGTCCCAGGCACAACTACGAGCAGTACTTC
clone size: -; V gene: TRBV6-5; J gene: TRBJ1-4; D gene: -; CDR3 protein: CASSQMGEGTEKLFF; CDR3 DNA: TGTGCCAGCAGTCAGATGGGAGAGGGGACGGAAAAACTGTTTTTT
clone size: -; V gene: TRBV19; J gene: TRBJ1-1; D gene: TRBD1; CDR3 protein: CASSMGQGREAFF; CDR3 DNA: TGTGCCAGTAGTATGGGACAGGGTCGCGAAGCTTTCTTT
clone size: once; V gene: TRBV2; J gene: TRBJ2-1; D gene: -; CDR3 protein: CASKQNPGNEQFF; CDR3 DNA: TGTGCCAGCAAACAAAACCCGGGCAATGAGCAGTTCTTC
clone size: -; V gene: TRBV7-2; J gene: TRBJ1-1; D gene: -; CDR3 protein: CASSSNRVGDTEAFF; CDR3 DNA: TGTGCCAGCAGCTCCAACAGGGTCGGTGACACTGAAGCTTTCTTT
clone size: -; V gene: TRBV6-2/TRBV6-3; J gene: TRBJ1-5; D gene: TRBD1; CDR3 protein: CASSYMDRGINQPQHF; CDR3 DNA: TGTGCCAGCAGTTATATGGACAGGGGAATTAATCAGCCCCAGCATTTT
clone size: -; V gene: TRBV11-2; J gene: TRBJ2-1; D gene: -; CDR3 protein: CASSLVSLGAKSGNEQFF; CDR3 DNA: TGTGCCAGCAGCTTAGTTTCATTGGGGGCAAAGTCCGGCAATGAGCAGTTCTTC
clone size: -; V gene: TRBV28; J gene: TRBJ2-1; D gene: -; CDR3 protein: CASSFDGRNEQFF; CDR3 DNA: TGTGCCAGCAGTTTTGATGGGCGAAATGAGCAGTTCTTC
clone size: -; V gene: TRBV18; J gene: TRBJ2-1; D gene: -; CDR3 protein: CASSPLATGGEQFF; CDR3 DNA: TGTGCCAGCTCACCACTCGCAACGGGCGGGGAGCAGTTCTTC
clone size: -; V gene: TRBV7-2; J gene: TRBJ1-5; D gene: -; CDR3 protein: CASSLVGGNSNQPQHF; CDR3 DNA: TGTGCCAGCAGCTTAGTTGGCGGGAACAGCAATCAGCCCCAGCATTTT
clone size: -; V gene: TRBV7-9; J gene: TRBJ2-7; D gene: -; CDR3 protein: CASSLVGLSVAVVYEQYF; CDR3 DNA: TGTGCCAGCAGCTTAGTAGGTCTCTCCGTCGCAGTGGTCTACGAGCAGTACTTC
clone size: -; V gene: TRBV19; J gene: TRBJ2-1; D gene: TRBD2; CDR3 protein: CASSIEASGSYNEQFF; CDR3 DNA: TGTGCCAGTAGTATAGAGGCTAGCGGATCCTACAATGAGCAGTTCTTC
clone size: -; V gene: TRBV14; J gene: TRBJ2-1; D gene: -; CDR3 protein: CASSRDFNNEQFF; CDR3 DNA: TGTGCCAGCAGTCGGGACTTCAACAATGAGCAGTTCTTC
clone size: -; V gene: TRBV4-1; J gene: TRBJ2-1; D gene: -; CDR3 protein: CASSSSAVASYNEQFF; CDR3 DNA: TGCGCCAGCAGCTCCTCAGCGGTAGCGTCCTACAATGAGCAGTTCTTC
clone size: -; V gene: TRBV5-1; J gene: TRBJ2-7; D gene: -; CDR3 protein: CASSLVGTYEQYF; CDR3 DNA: TGCGCCAGCAGCTTGGTGGGGACCTACGAGCAGTACTTC
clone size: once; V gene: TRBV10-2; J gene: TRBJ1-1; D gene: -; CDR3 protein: CASSETGTLNTEAFF; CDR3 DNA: TGCGCCAGCAGTGAAACCGGGACTCTGAACACTGAAGCTTTCTTT